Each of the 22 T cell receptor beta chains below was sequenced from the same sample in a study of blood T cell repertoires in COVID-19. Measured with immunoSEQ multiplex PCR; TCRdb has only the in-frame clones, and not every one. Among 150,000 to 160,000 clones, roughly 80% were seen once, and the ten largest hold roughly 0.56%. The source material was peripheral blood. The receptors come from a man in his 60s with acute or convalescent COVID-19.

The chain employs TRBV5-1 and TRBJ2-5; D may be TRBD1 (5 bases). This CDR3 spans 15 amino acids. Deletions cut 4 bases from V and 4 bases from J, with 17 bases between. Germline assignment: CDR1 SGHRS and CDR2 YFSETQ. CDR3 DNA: TGCGCCAGCAGCCCCCAGGGTGGTATCGGAGAGACCCAGTACTTC. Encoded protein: CASSPQGGIGETQYF.

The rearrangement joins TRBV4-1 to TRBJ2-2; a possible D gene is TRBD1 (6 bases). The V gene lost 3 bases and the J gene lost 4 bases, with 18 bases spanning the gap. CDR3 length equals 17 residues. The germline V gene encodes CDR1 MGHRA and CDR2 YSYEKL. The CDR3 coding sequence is TGCGCCAGCAGCCACCACTCCAGGGTCAGGGGCACCGGGGAGCTGTTTTTT. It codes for CASSHHSRVRGTGELFF.

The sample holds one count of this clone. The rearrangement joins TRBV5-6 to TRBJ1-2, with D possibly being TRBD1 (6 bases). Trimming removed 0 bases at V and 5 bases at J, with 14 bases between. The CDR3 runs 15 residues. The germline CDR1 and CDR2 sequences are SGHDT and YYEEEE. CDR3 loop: CASSLAPQGQYGYTF. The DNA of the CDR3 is TGTGCCAGCAGCTTGGCCCCTCAGGGGCAATATGGCTACACCTTC.

The CDR3 sequence: CASSEGVGQGKSPLHF. The CDR3 bases are TGTGCCAGCAGTGAAGGGGTGGGACAGGGAAAATCACCCCTCCACTTT. The chain combines TRBV6-1 with TRBJ1-6; 9 bases fit TRBD1. V dropped 1 base and J dropped 10; count of bases not matched to a gene: 8. Germline V gene sequence: CDR1 MNHNS, CDR2 SASEGT. The CDR3 sequence is 16 residues long.

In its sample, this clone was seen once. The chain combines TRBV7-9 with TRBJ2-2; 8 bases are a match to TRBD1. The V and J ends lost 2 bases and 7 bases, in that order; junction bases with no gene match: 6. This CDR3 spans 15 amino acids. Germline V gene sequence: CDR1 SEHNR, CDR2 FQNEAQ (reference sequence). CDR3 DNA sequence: TGTGCCAGCAGCTTAATGGCAGGGGGCGGCGGGGAGCTGTTTTTT. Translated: CASSLMAGGGGELFF.

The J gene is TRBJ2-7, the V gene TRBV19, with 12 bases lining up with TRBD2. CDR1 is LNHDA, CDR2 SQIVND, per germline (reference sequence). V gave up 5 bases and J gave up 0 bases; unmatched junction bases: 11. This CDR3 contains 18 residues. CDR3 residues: CASSLSGTSGPSSYEQYF. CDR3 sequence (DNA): TGTGCCAGTAGTCTCAGCGGGACTAGCGGGCCCTCCTCCTACGAGCAGTACTTC.

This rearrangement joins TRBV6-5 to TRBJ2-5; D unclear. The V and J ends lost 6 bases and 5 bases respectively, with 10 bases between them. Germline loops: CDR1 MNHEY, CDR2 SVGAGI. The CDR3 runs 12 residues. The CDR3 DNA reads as TGTGCCAGCAGCAACACGAAGGAGACCCAGTACTTC. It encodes CASSNTKETQYF.

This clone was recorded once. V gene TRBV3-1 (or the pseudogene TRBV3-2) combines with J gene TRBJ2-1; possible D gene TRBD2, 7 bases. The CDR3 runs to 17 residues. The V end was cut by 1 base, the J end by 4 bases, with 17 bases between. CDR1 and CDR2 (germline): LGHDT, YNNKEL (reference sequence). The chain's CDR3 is CASSQVGGGHLYNEQFF. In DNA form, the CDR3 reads TGTGCCAGCAGCCAAGTAGGGGGGGGTCATTTATACAATGAGCAGTTCTTC.

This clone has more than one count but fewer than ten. The CDR3 region is CASSTDSNPQDYGYTF. In DNA, the CDR3 is TGTGCCAGTAGTACGGACAGTAACCCTCAAGACTATGGCTACACCTTC. The chain is built from TRBV19 and TRBJ1-2; TRBD1 might be the D (6 bases). The CDR3 totals 16 residues. CDR1 LNHDA and CDR2 SQIVND come from the germline V gene (reference sequence). The ends were cut back, 4 bases at V and 3 bases at J, with 18 bases in the middle.

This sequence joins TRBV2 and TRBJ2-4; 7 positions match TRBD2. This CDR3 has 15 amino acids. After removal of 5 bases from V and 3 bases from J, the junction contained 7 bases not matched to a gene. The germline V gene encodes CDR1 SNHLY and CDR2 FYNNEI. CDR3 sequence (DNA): TGTGCCAGCAGTCTCCAGCGGGGCTACAAAAACATTCAGTACTTC. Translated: CASSLQRGYKNIQYF.

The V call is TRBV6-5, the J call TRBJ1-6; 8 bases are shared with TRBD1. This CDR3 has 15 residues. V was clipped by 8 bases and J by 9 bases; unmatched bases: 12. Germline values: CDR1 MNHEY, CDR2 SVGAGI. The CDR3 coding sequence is TGTGCCAGCGGTTTCGGACAGGGCGCTTCTTCACCCCTCCACTTT. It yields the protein CASGFGQGASSPLHF.

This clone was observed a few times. CDR3 protein: CASSDSLPNEQFF. The CDR3, as DNA: TGTGCCAGCAGTGATTCACTTCCCAATGAGCAGTTCTTC. The J gene is TRBJ2-1, the V gene TRBV2; D is undetermined. V lost 3 bases to trimming and J lost 6 bases, with 9 bases between them. This CDR3 has 13 residues. Germline CDR1 and CDR2: SNHLY and FYNNEI.

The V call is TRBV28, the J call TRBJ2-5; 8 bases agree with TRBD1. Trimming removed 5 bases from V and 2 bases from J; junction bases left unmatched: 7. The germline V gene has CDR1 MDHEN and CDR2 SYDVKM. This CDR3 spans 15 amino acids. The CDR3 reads CASSRPGTGQETQYF. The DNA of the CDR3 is TGTGCCAGCAGTAGACCCGGGACAGGTCAAGAGACCCAGTACTTC.

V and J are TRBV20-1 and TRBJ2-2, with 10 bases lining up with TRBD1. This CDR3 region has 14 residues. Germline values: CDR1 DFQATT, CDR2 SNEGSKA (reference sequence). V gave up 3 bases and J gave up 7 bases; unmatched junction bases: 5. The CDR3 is CSASRTGGVGELFF. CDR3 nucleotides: TGCAGTGCTAGTCGGACAGGGGGAGTCGGGGAGCTGTTTTTT.

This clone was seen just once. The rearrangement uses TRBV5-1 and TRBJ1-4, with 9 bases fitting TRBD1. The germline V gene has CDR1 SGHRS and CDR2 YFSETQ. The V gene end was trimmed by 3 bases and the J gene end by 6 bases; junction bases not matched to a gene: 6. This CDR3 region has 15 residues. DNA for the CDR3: TGCGCCAGCAGCTCCGGACAGGGGAAGTATGAAAAACTGTTTTTT. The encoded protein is CASSSGQGKYEKLFF.

The CDR3 DNA reads TGTGCCAGCTCACCACGGTCTGAGGCCTACGAGCAGTACTTC. Residues: CASSPRSEAYEQYF. The chain has TRBV18 and TRBJ2-7; D unclear. The germline V and J ends were trimmed by 1 base and 2 bases, with 9 bases remaining between them. Germline CDR1 and CDR2: KGHSH and LQKENI. The CDR3 runs to 14 residues.

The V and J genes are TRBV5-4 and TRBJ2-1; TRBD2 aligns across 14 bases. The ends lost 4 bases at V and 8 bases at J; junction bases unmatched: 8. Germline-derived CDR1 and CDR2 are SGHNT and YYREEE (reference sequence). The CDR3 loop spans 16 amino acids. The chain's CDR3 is CASSPGGLAGADEQFF. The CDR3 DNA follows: TGTGCCAGCAGCCCGGGGGGACTAGCGGGAGCGGATGAGCAGTTCTTC.

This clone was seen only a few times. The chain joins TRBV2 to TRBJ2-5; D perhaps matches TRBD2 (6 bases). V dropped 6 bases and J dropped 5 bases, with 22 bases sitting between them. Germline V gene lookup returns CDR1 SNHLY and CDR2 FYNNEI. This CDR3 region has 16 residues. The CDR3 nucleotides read TGTGCCAGCAGCCCAACTTTAGGATCTGCGGGGGAGACCCAGTACTTC. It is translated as CASSPTLGSAGETQYF.

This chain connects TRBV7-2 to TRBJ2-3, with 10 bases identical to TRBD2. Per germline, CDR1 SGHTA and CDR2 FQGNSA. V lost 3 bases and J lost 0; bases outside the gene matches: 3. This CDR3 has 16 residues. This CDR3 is CASSLGLASSTDTQYF. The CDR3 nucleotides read TGTGCCAGCAGCTTGGGACTAGCGTCTAGCACAGATACGCAGTATTTT.

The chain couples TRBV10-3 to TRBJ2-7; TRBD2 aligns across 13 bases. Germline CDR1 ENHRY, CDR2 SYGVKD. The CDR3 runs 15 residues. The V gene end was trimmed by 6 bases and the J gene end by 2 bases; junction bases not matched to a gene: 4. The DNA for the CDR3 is TGTGCCATCAGGGCGGGACTAGCGGGAACCTACGAGCAGTACTTC. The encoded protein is CAIRAGLAGTYEQYF.

The CDR3 reads CASRTGSATYSNQPQHF. CDR3 DNA sequence: TGTGCCAGCAGAACAGGGAGTGCGACTTATAGCAATCAGCCCCAGCATTTT. The chain has TRBV2 and TRBJ1-5, with D possibly matching TRBD1 (6 bases). CDR1 is SNHLY, CDR2 FYNNEI, per germline. With 6 bases removed from V and 0 bases from J, the gap between germline ends came to 18 bases. This CDR3 spans 17 amino acids.

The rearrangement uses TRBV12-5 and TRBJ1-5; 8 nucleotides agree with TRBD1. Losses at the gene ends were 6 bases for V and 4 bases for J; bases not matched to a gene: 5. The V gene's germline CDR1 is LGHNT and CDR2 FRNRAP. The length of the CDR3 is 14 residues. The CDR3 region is CASGRTGFNQPQHF. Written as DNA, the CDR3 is TGTGCTAGTGGACGGACAGGGTTTAATCAGCCCCAGCATTTT.